These 31 T cell receptor beta chains originate from one sample sequenced in a study of blood T cell repertoires in COVID-19. Method: immunoSEQ multiplex PCR; TCRdb's copy keeps in-frame clones and lacks some. The data show some 190,000 clones, 88% seen once. What was sequenced was peripheral blood. Every receptor here comes from a man younger than 35 with active or convalescent COVID-19.

This chain connects TRBV9 to TRBJ1-1; 8 positions agree with TRBD1. CDR3 length: 18 amino acids. Trimming removed 0 bases from V and 6 bases from J; junction bases left unmatched: 16. Germline assignment: CDR1 SGDLS and CDR2 YYNGEE. This chain's CDR3 is CASSVAFLSGRGPSEAFF. In nucleotides, the CDR3 is TGTGCCAGCAGCGTAGCTTTTTTGAGCGGCAGGGGGCCCTCTGAAGCTTTCTTT.

Only a few counts were recorded for this clone. This chain links TRBV2 with TRBJ1-2, with TRBD1 matching 10 bases. CDR1 and CDR2 (germline): SNHLY, FYNNEI. With V trimmed by 8 bases and J by 4 bases, 7 bases remained unmatched. CDR3 length: 14 residues. The CDR3 nucleotides are TGTGCCAGCGGCTCCGGACAGGGGGTCTATGGCTACACCTTC. Amino acids: CASGSGQGVYGYTF.

As DNA, the CDR3 is TGTGCCAGCAGTCTCCCGATGCGCAGGGGTCGTAATTCACCCCTCCACTTT. Its translation: CASSLPMRRGRNSPLHF. The rearrangement uses TRBV28 and TRBJ1-6; D possibly corresponds to TRBD1 (6 bases). This CDR3 region has 17 residues. With 5 bases removed from V and 6 bases from J, the gap between germline ends came to 20 bases. Germline CDR1 is MDHEN and CDR2 is SYDVKM.

The chain couples TRBV18 to TRBJ2-1; 15 nucleotides agree with TRBD2. Germline assignment: CDR1 KGHSH and CDR2 LQKENI. V dropped 3 bases and J dropped 9; count of bases not matched to a gene: 9. The CDR3 sequence is 17 residues long. The CDR3 sequence is CASSPGLAGGPFREQFF. The DNA for the CDR3 is TGTGCCAGCTCACCCGGACTAGCGGGAGGGCCTTTCCGTGAGCAGTTCTTC.

This clone showed up just once. The chain recombines TRBV11-2 with TRBJ2-5; 8 positions match TRBD2. V dropped 2 bases and J dropped 4; count of bases not matched to a gene: 3. Per germline, CDR1 SGHAT and CDR2 FQNNGV. The CDR3 loop spans 14 amino acids. The CDR3 region is CASSLSLAGETQYF. The DNA of the CDR3 is TGTGCCAGCAGCTTATCCCTAGCGGGAGAGACCCAGTACTTC.

V gene TRBV3-1 (or the pseudogene TRBV3-2) combines with J gene TRBJ2-7, with TRBD1 matching 8 bases. CDR1 and CDR2 (germline): LGHDT, YNNKEL (reference sequence). The CDR3 is made up of 15 amino acids. V lost 2 bases, J lost 5 bases, and 8 bases stayed unmatched. The CDR3 loop is CASSQPRQGSHEQYF. The DNA of the CDR3 is TGTGCCAGCAGCCAACCGCGACAGGGGTCCCACGAGCAGTACTTC.

V is TRBV11-2 and J is TRBJ2-7, with a weak D call TRBD1 (6 bases). The V gene's germline CDR1 is SGHAT and CDR2 FQNNGV. CDR3 length: 12 residues. The ends were cut back, 2 bases at V and 5 bases at J, with 7 bases in the middle. The CDR3 is CASSLYRDEQYF. DNA of the CDR3: TGTGCCAGCAGCTTATACAGGGACGAGCAGTACTTC.

The chain couples TRBV6-5 to TRBJ1-2, with D unclear. The length of the CDR3 is 13 residues. Germline-derived CDR1 and CDR2 are MNHEY and SVGAGI. The V end lost 5 bases, the J end lost 7 bases, and 14 bases lay between the germline ends. CDR3 nucleotide sequence: TGTGCCAGCAGTCTCGACGGGGTCGCTGGCTACACCTTC. Protein sequence: CASSLDGVAGYTF.

The rearrangement uses TRBV29-1 and TRBJ2-7; 8 bases line up with TRBD2. The CDR3 sequence is 12 residues long. The ends lost 6 bases at V and 7 bases at J; junction bases unmatched: 8. CDR1 SQVTM and CDR2 ANQGSEA come from the germline V gene. This chain's CDR3 is CSVLKGGGEQYF. CDR3 coding DNA: TGCAGCGTCCTTAAGGGCGGGGGGGAGCAGTACTTC.

The chain is built from TRBV5-1 and TRBJ1-1, with 9 bases that match TRBD1. CDR1 and CDR2 from the germline V gene are SGHRS and YFSETQ. CDR3 size: 15 residues. V gave up 4 bases and J gave up 1 base; unmatched junction bases: 5. CDR3 DNA sequence: TGCGCCAGCAGCAACCCACAGGGGGCGAACACTGAAGCTTTCTTT. Translated, it gives CASSNPQGANTEAFF.

The chain couples TRBV29-1 to TRBJ2-1, with 11 bases aligning to TRBD2. This CDR3 region has 14 residues. Trimming removed 4 bases from V and 3 bases from J; junction bases left unmatched: 2. Germline CDR1 reads SQVTM; CDR2 reads ANQGSEA. The chain's CDR3 is CSVGGTSGYNEQFF. CDR3 sequence (DNA): TGCAGCGTTGGGGGGACTAGCGGCTACAATGAGCAGTTCTTC.

V usage is TRBV7-2 and J usage is TRBJ2-7, with D hard to call. V was shortened by 2 bases and J by 2 bases, with 13 bases between the two germline ends. Germline V lookup: CDR1 SGHTA, CDR2 FQGNSA. The CDR3 extends over 15 amino acids. This CDR3 is CASSLRLSETYEQYF. CDR3 DNA sequence: TGTGCCAGCAGCTTACGTTTGTCAGAAACCTACGAGCAGTACTTC.

The genes are TRBV4-1 and TRBJ2-5; the D gene is possibly TRBD1 (6 bases). CDR3 length: 14 amino acids. Germline CDR1 is MGHRA and CDR2 is YSYEKL. V was trimmed by 2 bases and J by 1 base, leaving 8 bases between them. The CDR3 bases are TGCGCCAGCAGCCAACAGGGGTTCCAAGAGACCCAGTACTTC. Encoded protein: CASSQQGFQETQYF.

The rearrangement uses TRBV30 and TRBJ2-3, with 10 bases matching TRBD1. Germline CDR1 and CDR2: GTSNPN and SVGIG (reference sequence). V lost 2 bases and J lost 5; bases outside the gene matches: 16. The CDR3 is 18 amino acids. CDR3 protein: CAWSSRRVDRGLGDTQYF. DNA for the CDR3: TGTGCCTGGAGTTCCCGCCGAGTAGACAGGGGGCTGGGAGATACGCAGTATTTT. The entire variable domain, with the rest obtained from reference TRBV30 and TRBJ2-3, is as follows: SQTIHQWPATLVQPVGSPLSLECTVEGTSNPNLYWYRQAAGRGLQLLFYSVGIGQISSEVPQNLSASRPQDRQFILSSKKLLLSDSGFYLCAWSSRRVDRGLGDTQYFGPGTRLTVL.

The CDR3 loop is CASSSSYRAANEKLFF. In DNA form, the CDR3 reads TGTGCCAGCAGTTCGTCATACCGTGCGGCTAATGAAAAACTGTTTTTT. The V and J genes are TRBV27 and TRBJ1-4; D is unresolved. The CDR3 is 16 amino acids. V was pared by 4 bases and J by 3 bases, with 15 bases between. The germline V gene has CDR1 MNHEY and CDR2 SMNVEV (reference sequence). Drawing the rest from reference TRBV27 and TRBJ1-4, the complete variable domain is EAQVTQNPRYLITVTGKKLTVTCSQNMNHEYMSWYRQDPGLGLRQIYYSMNVEVTDKGDVPEGYKVSRKEKRNFPLILESPSPNQTSLYFCASSSSYRAANEKLFFGSGTQLSVL.

The J gene is TRBJ2-2, the V gene TRBV4-1; TRBD2 aligns across 12 bases. The junction had 2 bases not matched to a gene; V was cut back by 2 bases and J by 1 base. Germline CDR1 is MGHRA and CDR2 is YSYEKL. The CDR3 spans 17 residues. In DNA form, the CDR3 reads TGCGCCAGCAGCCAAACGGGACTAGCGGGGAACACCGGGGAGCTGTTTTTT. Encoded protein: CASSQTGLAGNTGELFF.

The V gene is TRBV6-4, the J gene TRBJ2-4; D perhaps matches TRBD2 (6 bases). The V end was cut by 3 bases, the J end by 1 base, with 13 bases between. CDR1 is MRHNA and CDR2 is SNTAGT in the germline V gene. This CDR3 spans 16 amino acids. CDR3: CASSEGPGDAKNIQYF. The CDR3 DNA sequence: TGTGCCAGCAGTGAGGGGCCGGGGGACGCCAAAAACATTCAGTACTTC.

The J gene is TRBJ2-7, the V gene TRBV15; weak D call: TRBD1 (5 bases). This CDR3 region has 12 residues. V was trimmed by 1 base and J by 5 bases, leaving 6 bases between them. Germline V gene data show CDR1 as LNHNV and CDR2 as YYDKDF (reference sequence). The DNA of the CDR3 is TGTGCCACCAGCAGAGGACAGAACGAGCAGTACTTC. It translates to CATSRGQNEQYF.

The chain combines TRBV28 with TRBJ1-1; TRBD1 agrees at 7 bases. This CDR3 comprises 15 residues. V lost 6 bases to trimming and J lost 0 bases; unmatched junction nucleotides: 7. CDR1 is MDHEN, CDR2 SYDVKM, per germline. DNA of the CDR3: TGTGCCAGCAGCCAACCGGGACAGATGAACACTGAAGCTTTCTTT. Protein sequence: CASSQPGQMNTEAFF.

This sequence joins TRBV27 and TRBJ1-3; D is undetermined. Germline-derived CDR1 and CDR2 are MNHEY and SMNVEV (reference sequence). Deletions cut 3 bases from V and 4 bases from J, with 10 bases between. The length of the CDR3 is 14 residues. For the CDR3, the DNA is TGTGCCAGCAGTTTGTCGAGCCGAGGAAACACCATATATTTT. This encodes CASSLSSRGNTIYF.

This clone was counted only a few times. The J gene is TRBJ1-1, the V gene TRBV19, with D possibly matching TRBD1 (5 bases). The V end was cut by 1 base, the J end by 0 bases, with 9 bases between. This CDR3 is 15 amino acids long. The germline V gene has CDR1 LNHDA and CDR2 SQIVND (reference sequence). CDR3 nucleotide sequence: TGTGCCAGTAGTATAGTGGGGCTCTTGAACACTGAAGCTTTCTTT. Its protein product is CASSIVGLLNTEAFF.

The V and J genes are TRBV29-1 and TRBJ2-7; 11 positions agree with TRBD2. CDR3 length equals 18 residues. With 8 bases clipped from V and 0 bases from J, the junction kept 18 bases outside the gene matches. CDR1 and CDR2 (germline): SQVTM, ANQGSEA. CDR3 bases: TGCAGCCCCCCCCCTGACAGAAAAACTAGCGGGAGCTCCTACGAGCAGTACTTC. Its translation: CSPPPDRKTSGSSYEQYF.

V and J are TRBV7-2 and TRBJ2-5; the match to TRBD2 covers 7 bases. CDR1 and CDR2 (germline): SGHTA, FQGNSA. V lost 6 bases to trimming and J lost 2 bases; unmatched junction nucleotides: 9. The CDR3 contains 15 residues. The CDR3 is CASSQAGMGQETQYF. Written as DNA, the CDR3 is TGTGCCAGCAGTCAAGCGGGAATGGGACAAGAGACCCAGTACTTC. Using reference TRBV7-2 and TRBJ2-5 for the parts outside the CDR3, the full variable domain is GAGVSQSPSNKVTEKGKDVELRCDPISGHTALYWYRQSLGQGLEFLIYFQGNSAPDKSGLPSDRFSAERTGGSVSTLTIQRTQQEDSAVYLCASSQAGMGQETQYFGPGTRLLVL.

The rearrangement links TRBV30 to TRBJ1-4, with 7 bases fitting TRBD1. Germline lookup yields CDR1 GTSNPN and CDR2 SVGIG (reference sequence). The CDR3 is made up of 12 amino acids. The V and J ends lost 8 bases and 8 bases, in that order; junction bases with no gene match: 8. CDR3 residues: CAQQGRSEKLFF. The CDR3 DNA is TGTGCCCAACAGGGGAGGTCCGAAAAACTGTTTTTT.

V is TRBV27 and J is TRBJ2-7, with 10 bases that match TRBD1. CDR1 MNHEY and CDR2 SMNVEV come from the germline V gene (reference sequence). The CDR3 extends over 15 amino acids. V trimming: 2 bases; J trimming: 0 bases; junction bases outside the gene matches: 1. The CDR3 DNA reads TGTGCCAGCAGTTTAGGACAGGGGGGCTCCTACGAGCAGTACTTC. Translated, it gives CASSLGQGGSYEQYF.

The chain uses TRBV18 and TRBJ2-7; D not certain. The CDR3 length is 15 residues. CDR1 KGHSH and CDR2 LQKENI come from the germline V gene. Trimming removed 0 bases at V and 0 bases at J, with 9 bases between. For the CDR3, the DNA is TGTGCCAGCTCACCACCACAGAAGAGCTCCTACGAGCAGTACTTC. Its translation: CASSPPQKSSYEQYF.

The chain links TRBV5-5 to TRBJ2-3; possible D gene TRBD1, 5 bases. Per the germline V gene, CDR1 is SGHKS and CDR2 is YYEKEE (reference sequence). CDR3 length: 14 amino acids. V lost 4 bases to trimming and J lost 2 bases, with 11 bases between them. In DNA, the CDR3 is TGTGCCAGCAGCAAGACAGTCACCACAGATACGCAGTATTTT. Amino acid sequence: CASSKTVTTDTQYF.

J is TRBJ2-1 and V is TRBV29-1; the D gene is possibly TRBD2 (6 bases). The CDR3 length is 15 residues. CDR1 is SQVTM and CDR2 is ANQGSEA in the germline V gene. V was pared by 4 bases and J by 6 bases, with 19 bases between. CDR3 in amino acids: CSVGGASVPSNEQFF. The DNA for the CDR3 is TGCAGCGTTGGAGGGGCTAGCGTCCCCTCCAATGAGCAGTTCTTC.

The CDR3: CATSRNTGELFF. In DNA, the CDR3 is TGTGCCACCAGTCGGAACACCGGGGAGCTGTTTTTT. This chain joins TRBV24-1 and TRBJ2-2; D is uncertain. CDR1 is KGHDR, CDR2 SFDVKD, per germline. Trimming cost V 6 bases and J 1 base, with 2 bases left between them. The CDR3 consists of 12 residues.

The chain combines TRBV19 with TRBJ1-5, with D possibly being TRBD1 (6 bases). This CDR3 contains 17 residues. The germline CDR1 and CDR2 sequences are LNHDA and SQIVND (reference sequence). Between the trimmed V and J ends, which lost 7 bases and 2 bases, there was a span of 21 bases. CDR3: CASTITPGGAGNQPQHF. The CDR3 DNA reads as TGTGCCAGTACCATCACCCCGGGGGGGGCTGGCAATCAGCCCCAGCATTTT.

The J gene is TRBJ2-2, the V gene TRBV27, with D tentatively TRBD2 (5 bases). The CDR3 runs to 15 residues. CDR1 MNHEY and CDR2 SMNVEV come from the germline V gene (reference sequence). V was clipped by 5 bases and J by 5 bases, with 15 bases between them. CDR3 nucleotide sequence: TGTGCCAGCAGTACACAGCGGTTAAAGACCGGGGAGCTGTTTTTT. The encoded protein is CASSTQRLKTGELFF.